This T cell receptor (beta chain) was observed in a study of persistence of HIV-infected CD4 T cells. Overall study context: Two participants gave one leukapheresis sample; others gave up to about 200 mL blood repeatedly. Study-wide points: CMV- and Gag-responding cells had lower TCRbeta richness than CD3/CD28-responding cells.

Worth noting for this clone: Its antigen is still unknown.

This was the immunoSEQ version 4 assay in survey mode. Each sample used up to about 1 ug genomic DNA diluted to 10 ng/uL. Assay used: immunoSEQ multiplex PCR; TCRdb lists only in-frame clones, some missing. The sample lists around 28,000 clones, around four fifths seen once, with about 0.75% in the top ten. Cells were stimulated with CMV-infected fibroblast lysates at roughly 10 ug/mL. CD40L-negative CD69-negative CD45RO-high memory CD4+ T cells were sorted as populations depleted of antigen-responding cells. For at least 4 years, plasma HIV-1 RNA was undetectable (<50 copies/mL). V was trimmed by 3 bases and J by 5 bases, leaving 8 bases between them. Germline values: CDR1 WSHSY, CDR2 SAAADI. The CDR3 consists of 13 residues.

This TCR came from an adult woman with HIV who was CMV-seropositive. This sequence joins TRBV10-2 and TRBJ1-5; tentative D call: TRBD1 (5 bases). Material: CD4+ T cells sorted from PBMCs after 18-hour stimulation, obtained from a patient who received antiretroviral therapy. The CDR3 bases are TGCGCCAGCAGTGACGGGGCCCATCAGCCCCAGCATTTT. It is translated as CASSDGAHQPQHF.